One sample yielded the 2 T cell receptor beta chains listed below, sequenced in a study of T-cell reconstitution after alpha-beta-depleted transplantation in children. As it was prepared, the TCRbeta library received unique molecular identifiers. Via MiXCR, TCRdb re-called the PCR reads, giving one row per CDR3 protein. The sample records about 360,000 distinct CDR3 sequences, approximately 12% being singletons. Here the sequenced sample was PBMCs, taken from the stem cell graft. The receptor source for this set is a human donor who donated a stem cell graft to a child with Fanconi anemia.

The chain recombines TRBV3-1 with TRBJ2-3, with TRBD2 identical over 11 bases. Trimming cost V 0 bases and J 5 bases; bases outside gene matches: 4. The CDR3 is 16 residues long. Germline CDR1 LGHDT, CDR2 YNNKEL (reference sequence). This chain's CDR3 is CASSQDASGGQDTQYF. As DNA, the CDR3 is TGTGCCAGCAGCCAAGATGCTAGCGGGGGGCAAGATACGCAGTATTTT.

In this sample, this clonotype turned up many times. The rearrangement joins TRBV27 to TRBJ2-5; weak D call: TRBD1 (5 bases). The V gene lost 1 base and the J gene lost 3 bases, with 18 bases spanning the gap. From germline, CDR1 is MNHEY and CDR2 SMNVEV (reference sequence). The CDR3 sequence is 17 residues long. In nucleotides, the CDR3 is TGTGCCAGCAGTTTATTATATCAGGGCAGGTCGGAAGAGACCCAGTACTTC. Amino acid sequence: CASSLLYQGRSEETQYF.